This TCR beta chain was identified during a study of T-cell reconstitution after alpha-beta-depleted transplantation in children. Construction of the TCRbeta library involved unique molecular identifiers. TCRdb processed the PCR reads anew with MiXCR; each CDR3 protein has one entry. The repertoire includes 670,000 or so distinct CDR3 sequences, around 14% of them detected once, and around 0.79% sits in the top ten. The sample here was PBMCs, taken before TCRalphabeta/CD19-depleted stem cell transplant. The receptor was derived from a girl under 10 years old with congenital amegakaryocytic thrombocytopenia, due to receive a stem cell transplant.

Written as DNA, the CDR3 is TGCAGTGCTAGAGAAGTGAATAGGGGGGACACCGGGGAGCTGTTTTTT. The encoded protein is CSAREVNRGDTGELFF. V is TRBV20-1 and J is TRBJ2-2; D is tentatively TRBD1 or TRBD2 (6 bases each). Germline V lookup: CDR1 DFQATT, CDR2 SNEGSKA (reference sequence). This CDR3 contains 16 residues. V was clipped by 0 bases and J by 3 bases, with 14 bases between them.